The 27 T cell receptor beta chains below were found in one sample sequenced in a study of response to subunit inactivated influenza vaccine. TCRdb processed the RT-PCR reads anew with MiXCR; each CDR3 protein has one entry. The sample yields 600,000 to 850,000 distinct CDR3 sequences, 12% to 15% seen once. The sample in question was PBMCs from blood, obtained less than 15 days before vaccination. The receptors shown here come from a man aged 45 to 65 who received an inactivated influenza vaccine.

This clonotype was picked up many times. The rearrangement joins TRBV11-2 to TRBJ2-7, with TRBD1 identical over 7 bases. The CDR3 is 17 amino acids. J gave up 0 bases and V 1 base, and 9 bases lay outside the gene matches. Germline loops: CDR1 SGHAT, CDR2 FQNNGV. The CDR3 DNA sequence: TGTGCCAGCAGCTTAGTAGCGCTGACAGGGAGCTCCTACGAGCAGTACTTC. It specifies CASSLVALTGSSYEQYF.

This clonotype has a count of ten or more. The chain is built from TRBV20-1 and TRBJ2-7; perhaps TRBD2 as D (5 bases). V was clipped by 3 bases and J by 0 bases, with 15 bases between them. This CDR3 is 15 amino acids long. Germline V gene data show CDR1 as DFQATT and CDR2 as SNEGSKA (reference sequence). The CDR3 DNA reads TGCAGTGCTAGTGTGGTCCGACTAAGCTCCTACGAGCAGTACTTC. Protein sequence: CSASVVRLSSYEQYF.

CDR3 amino acids: CASSSGVEQYF. For the CDR3, the DNA is TGTGCCAGCAGCTCAGGTGTCGAGCAGTACTTC. The chain is built from TRBV7-2 and TRBJ2-7; D gene ambiguous. V shed 4 bases and J shed 6 bases, with 7 bases lying between them. The CDR3 is 11 residues long. The V gene's germline CDR1 is SGHTA and CDR2 FQGNSA.

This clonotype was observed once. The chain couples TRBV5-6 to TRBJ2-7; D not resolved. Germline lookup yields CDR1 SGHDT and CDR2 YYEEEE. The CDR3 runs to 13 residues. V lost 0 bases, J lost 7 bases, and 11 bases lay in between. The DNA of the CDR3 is TGTGCCAGCAGCTTGGTAATCCTGGGGGAGCAGTACTTC. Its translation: CASSLVILGEQYF.

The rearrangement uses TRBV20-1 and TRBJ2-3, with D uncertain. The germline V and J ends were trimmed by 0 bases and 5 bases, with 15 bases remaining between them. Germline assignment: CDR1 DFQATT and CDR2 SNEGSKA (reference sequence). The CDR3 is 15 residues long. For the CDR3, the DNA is TGCAGTGCTAGAGATATAGCTCGGCAGGTAGATACGCAGTATTTT. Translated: CSARDIARQVDTQYF.

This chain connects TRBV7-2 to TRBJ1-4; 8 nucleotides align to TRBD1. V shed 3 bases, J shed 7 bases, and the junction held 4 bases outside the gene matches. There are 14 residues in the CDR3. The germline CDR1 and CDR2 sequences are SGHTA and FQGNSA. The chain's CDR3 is CASSFRQGTEKLFF. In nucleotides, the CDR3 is TGTGCCAGCAGCTTCCGACAGGGGACTGAAAAACTGTTTTTT.

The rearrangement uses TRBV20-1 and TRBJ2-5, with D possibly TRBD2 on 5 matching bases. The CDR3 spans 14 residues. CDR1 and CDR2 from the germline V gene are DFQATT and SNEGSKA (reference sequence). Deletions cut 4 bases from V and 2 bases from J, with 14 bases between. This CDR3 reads CSAIGRARQETQYF. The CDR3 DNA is TGCAGTGCTATAGGGCGGGCCAGACAAGAGACCCAGTACTTC.

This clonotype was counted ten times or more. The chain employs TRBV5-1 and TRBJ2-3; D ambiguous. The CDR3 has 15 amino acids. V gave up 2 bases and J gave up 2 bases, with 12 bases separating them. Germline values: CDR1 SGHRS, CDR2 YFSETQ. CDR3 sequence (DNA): TGCGCCAGCAGCTTACCCCCCCCGCCCACAGATACGCAGTATTTT. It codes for CASSLPPPPTDTQYF.

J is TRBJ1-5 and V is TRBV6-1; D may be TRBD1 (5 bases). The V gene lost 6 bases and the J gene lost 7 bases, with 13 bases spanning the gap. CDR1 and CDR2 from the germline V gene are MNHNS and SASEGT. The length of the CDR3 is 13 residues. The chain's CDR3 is CASRDPGDQPQHF. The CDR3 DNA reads TGTGCCAGCAGAGACCCGGGGGACCAGCCCCAGCATTTT.

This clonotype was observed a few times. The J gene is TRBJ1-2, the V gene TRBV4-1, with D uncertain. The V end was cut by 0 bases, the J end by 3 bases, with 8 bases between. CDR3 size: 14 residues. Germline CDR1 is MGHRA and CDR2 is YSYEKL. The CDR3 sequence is CASSQEFQYYGYTF. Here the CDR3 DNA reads TGCGCCAGCAGCCAAGAGTTCCAGTACTATGGCTACACCTTC.

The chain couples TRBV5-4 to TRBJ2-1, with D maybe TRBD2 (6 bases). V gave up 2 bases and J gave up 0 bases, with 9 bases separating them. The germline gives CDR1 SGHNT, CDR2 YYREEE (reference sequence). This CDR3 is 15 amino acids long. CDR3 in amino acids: CASSLGGDSYNEQFF. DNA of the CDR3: TGTGCCAGCAGCTTAGGAGGGGACTCCTACAATGAGCAGTTCTTC.

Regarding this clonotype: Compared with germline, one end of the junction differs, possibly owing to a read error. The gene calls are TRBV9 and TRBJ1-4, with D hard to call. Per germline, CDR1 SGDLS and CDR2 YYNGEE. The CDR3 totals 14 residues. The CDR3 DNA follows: TGTGCCAGCAGCTTGGCCCCGGGCAAGGAAATACTGTTTTTT. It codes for CASSLAPGKEILFF.

For the CDR3, the DNA is TGCGCCAAACAGGGGGTTCGCACCGGGGAGCTGTTTTTT. Residues: CAKQGVRTGELFF. The chain uses TRBV10-1 and TRBJ2-2; 8 positions agree with TRBD1. The V gene end was trimmed by 10 bases and the J gene end by 4 bases; junction bases not matched to a gene: 5. CDR1 and CDR2 from the germline V gene are WNHNN and SYGVQD (reference sequence). The CDR3 spans 13 residues.

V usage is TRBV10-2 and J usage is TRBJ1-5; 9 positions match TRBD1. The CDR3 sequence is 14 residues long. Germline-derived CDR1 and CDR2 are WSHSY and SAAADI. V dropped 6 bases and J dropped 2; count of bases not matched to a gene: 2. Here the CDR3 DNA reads TGCGCCAGCAGACAGGGGGCTGGCAATCAGCCCCAGCATTTT. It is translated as CASRQGAGNQPQHF.

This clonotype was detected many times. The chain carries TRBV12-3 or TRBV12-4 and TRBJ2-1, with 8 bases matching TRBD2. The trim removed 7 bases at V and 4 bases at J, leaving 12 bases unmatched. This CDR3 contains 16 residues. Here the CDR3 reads CASTLGSGGGYNEQFF. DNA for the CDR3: TGTGCCAGCACCTTGGGTTCCGGGGGGGGGTACAATGAGCAGTTCTTC.

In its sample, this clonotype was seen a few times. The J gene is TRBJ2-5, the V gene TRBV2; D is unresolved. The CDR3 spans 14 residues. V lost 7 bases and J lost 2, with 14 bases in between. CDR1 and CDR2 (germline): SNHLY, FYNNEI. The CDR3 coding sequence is TGTGCCAGCAAGGAGCGATTCATTCAAGAGACCCAGTACTTC. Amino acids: CASKERFIQETQYF.

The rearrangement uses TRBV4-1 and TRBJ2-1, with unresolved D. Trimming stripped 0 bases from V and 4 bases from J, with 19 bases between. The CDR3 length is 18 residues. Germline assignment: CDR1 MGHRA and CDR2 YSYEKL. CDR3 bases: TGCGCCAGCAGCCAAGATGAGTCCAGGACCGGGTCATACAATGAGCAGTTCTTC. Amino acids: CASSQDESRTGSYNEQFF.

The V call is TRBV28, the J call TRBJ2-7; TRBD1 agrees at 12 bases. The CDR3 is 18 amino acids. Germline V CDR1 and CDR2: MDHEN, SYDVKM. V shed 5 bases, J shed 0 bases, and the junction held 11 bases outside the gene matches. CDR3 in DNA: TGTGCCAGCAGTGCCGGGACAGGGGGCCTACTGAGCTCCTACGAGCAGTACTTC. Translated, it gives CASSAGTGGLLSSYEQYF.

CDR3: CASSYSSIPGELFF. The CDR3, as DNA: TGTGCCAGCAGTTACTCTAGCATCCCCGGGGAGCTGTTTTTT. This chain connects TRBV6-5 to TRBJ2-2; D gene unclear. Trimming left V 0 bases short and J 6 bases short, with 8 bases between. CDR1 MNHEY and CDR2 SVGAGI come from the germline V gene. CDR3 length: 14 residues.

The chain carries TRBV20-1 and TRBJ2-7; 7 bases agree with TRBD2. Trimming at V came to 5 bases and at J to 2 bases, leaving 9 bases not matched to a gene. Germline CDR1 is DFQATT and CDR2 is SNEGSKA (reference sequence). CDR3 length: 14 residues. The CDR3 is CSAYAASGTYEQYF. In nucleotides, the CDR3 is TGCAGTGCTTACGCGGCTAGCGGCACCTACGAGCAGTACTTC.

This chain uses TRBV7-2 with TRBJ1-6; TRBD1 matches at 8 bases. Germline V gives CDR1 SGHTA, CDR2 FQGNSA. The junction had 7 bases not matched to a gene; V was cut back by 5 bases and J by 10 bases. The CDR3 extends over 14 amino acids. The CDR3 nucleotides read TGTGCCAGCAGCCCTGGACAGGGCGGGTCACCCCTCCACTTT. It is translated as CASSPGQGGSPLHF.

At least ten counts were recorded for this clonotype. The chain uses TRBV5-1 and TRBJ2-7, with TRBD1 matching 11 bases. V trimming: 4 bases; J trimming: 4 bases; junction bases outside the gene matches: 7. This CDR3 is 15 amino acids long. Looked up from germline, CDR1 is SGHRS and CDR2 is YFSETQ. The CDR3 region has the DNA TGCGCCAGCAGCCCCGGGACAGGGGGTTTTTACGAGCAGTACTTC. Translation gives CASSPGTGGFYEQYF.

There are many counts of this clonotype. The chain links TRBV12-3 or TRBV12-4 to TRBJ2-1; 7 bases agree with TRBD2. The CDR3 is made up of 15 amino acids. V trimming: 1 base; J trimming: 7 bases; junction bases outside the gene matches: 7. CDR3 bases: TGTGCCAGCAGTTTAGGTTTCCTAGCGGCGAATGAGCAGTTCTTC. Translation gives CASSLGFLAANEQFF.

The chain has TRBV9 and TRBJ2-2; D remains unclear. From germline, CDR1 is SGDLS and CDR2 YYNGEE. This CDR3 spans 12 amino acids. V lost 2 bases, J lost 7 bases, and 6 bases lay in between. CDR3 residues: CASSVRRGELFF. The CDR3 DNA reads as TGTGCCAGCAGCGTTAGACGCGGGGAGCTGTTTTTT.

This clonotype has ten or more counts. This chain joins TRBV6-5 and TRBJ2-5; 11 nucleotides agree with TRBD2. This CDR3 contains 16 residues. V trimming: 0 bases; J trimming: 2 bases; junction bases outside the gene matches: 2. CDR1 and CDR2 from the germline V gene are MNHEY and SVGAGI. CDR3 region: CASSYSGTSGQETQYF. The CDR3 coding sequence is TGTGCCAGCAGTTACTCGGGGACTAGCGGACAAGAGACCCAGTACTTC.

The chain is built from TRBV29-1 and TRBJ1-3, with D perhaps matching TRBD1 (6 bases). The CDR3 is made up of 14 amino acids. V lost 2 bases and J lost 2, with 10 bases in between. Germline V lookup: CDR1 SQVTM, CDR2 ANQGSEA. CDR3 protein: CSVELGGAGNTIYF. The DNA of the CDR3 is TGCAGCGTTGAATTAGGGGGAGCTGGAAACACCATATATTTT.

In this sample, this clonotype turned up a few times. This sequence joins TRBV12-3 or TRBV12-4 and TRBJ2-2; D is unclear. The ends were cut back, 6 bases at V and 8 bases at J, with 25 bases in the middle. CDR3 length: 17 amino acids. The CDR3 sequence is CASRRHTGSPLIGELFF. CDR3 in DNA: TGTGCCAGCAGAAGACATACCGGGTCCCCACTAATTGGGGAGCTGTTTTTT.